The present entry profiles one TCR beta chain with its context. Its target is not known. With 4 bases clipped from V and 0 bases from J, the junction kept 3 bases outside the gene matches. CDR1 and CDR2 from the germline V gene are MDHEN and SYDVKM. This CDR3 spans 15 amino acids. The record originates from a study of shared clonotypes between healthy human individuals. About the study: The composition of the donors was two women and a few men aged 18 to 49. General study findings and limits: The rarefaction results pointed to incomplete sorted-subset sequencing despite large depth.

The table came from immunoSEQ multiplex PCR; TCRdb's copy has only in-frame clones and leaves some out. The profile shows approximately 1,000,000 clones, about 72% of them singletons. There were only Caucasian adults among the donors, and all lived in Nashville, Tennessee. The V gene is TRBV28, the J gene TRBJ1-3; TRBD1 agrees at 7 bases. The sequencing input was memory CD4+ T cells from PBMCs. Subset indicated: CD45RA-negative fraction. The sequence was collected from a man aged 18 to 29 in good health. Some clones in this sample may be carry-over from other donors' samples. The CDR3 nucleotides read TGTGCCAGCAGTTCAGGGGGGGGCTCTGGAAACACCATATATTTT. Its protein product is CASSSGGGSGNTIYF.